Listed below are T cell receptor beta chains from one sample, sequenced in a study of blood T cell repertoires in COVID-19. Sequencing used immunoSEQ multiplex PCR; TCRdb keeps in-frame clones, though not all of them. The data contain approximately 350,000 clones, roughly 90% of them singletons. Specimen: peripheral blood. All receptors come from a middle-aged man with acute or convalescent COVID-19. The CDR3 runs from the conserved cysteine through the conserved F or W. Fields, in order: clone size, J gene, V gene, D gene, CDR3 DNA, CDR3 protein. A D gene is named only where the DNA matches it firmly. Rows may omit the clone size; those that give it use once, few, many or a size class.

abundance: .
j_gene: TRBJ2-7
v_gene: TRBV2
d_gene: TRBD1
CDR3nt: TGTGCCAGCCGCGCGGACAGGGCCTACGAGCAGTACTTC
CDR3aa: CASRADRAYEQYF

abundance: .
j_gene: TRBJ2-7
v_gene: TRBV3-1/TRBV3-2
d_gene: TRBD2
CDR3nt: TGTGCCAGCAGCCAAGATCGGCGGCTAGCGGGGGAGTTGTACGAGCAGTACTTC
CDR3aa: CASSQDRRLAGELYEQYF

abundance: .
j_gene: TRBJ2-7
v_gene: TRBV19
d_gene: TRBD1
CDR3nt: TGTGCCAGTAGTAGGGACAGAGACTACGAGCAGTACTTC
CDR3aa: CASSRDRDYEQYF

abundance: .
j_gene: TRBJ2-3
v_gene: TRBV18
d_gene: TRBD2
CDR3nt: TGTGCCAGCTCACAGTTGTGGACTAGCGGGATTACAAACACAGATACGCAGTATTTT
CDR3aa: CASSQLWTSGITNTDTQYF

abundance: .
j_gene: TRBJ2-5
v_gene: TRBV28
d_gene: TRBD2
CDR3nt: TGTGCCAGCAGTTTACCCCTAGCGGGGGCCCTAGGGTCCCAGTACTTC
CDR3aa: CASSLPLAGALGSQYF

abundance: .
j_gene: TRBJ1-2
v_gene: TRBV28
d_gene: .
CDR3nt: TGTGCCAGCAGTTCAGGGTTTAACTATGGCTACACCTTC
CDR3aa: CASSSGFNYGYTF

abundance: once
j_gene: TRBJ1-2
v_gene: TRBV6-6
d_gene: .
CDR3nt: TGTGCCAGCAGTTCAGGGTTGGGCTACACCTTC
CDR3aa: CASSSGLGYTF

abundance: few
j_gene: TRBJ2-1
v_gene: TRBV9
d_gene: .
CDR3nt: TGTGCCAGCAGCGCCTCACCGGGACTCAACAATGAGCAGTTCTTC
CDR3aa: CASSASPGLNNEQFF

abundance: .
j_gene: TRBJ2-7
v_gene: TRBV7-9
d_gene: TRBD2
CDR3nt: TGTGCCAGCAGCTTAGCAGGGCGGGAGGGCCTCTACGAGCAGTACTTC
CDR3aa: CASSLAGREGLYEQYF

abundance: .
j_gene: TRBJ2-3
v_gene: TRBV7-2
d_gene: TRBD2
CDR3nt: TGTGCCAGCAGCTACGGACTAGCGGGGGGAGGTAGCACAGATACGCAGTATTTT
CDR3aa: CASSYGLAGGGSTDTQYF

abundance: .
j_gene: TRBJ2-7
v_gene: TRBV7-8
d_gene: .
CDR3nt: TGTGCCAGCAGCTCTTCAGGGGCCTACGAGCAGTACTTC
CDR3aa: CASSSSGAYEQYF